Listed here is a single TCR beta chain. The antigen remains undetermined. This entry is derived from a study of shared clonotypes between healthy human individuals. At the level of the study: Each donor contributed plates that comprised three CD4 naive, three CD4 memory, two CD8 naive and one CD8 memory.

Study-wide points: Generally, estimated richness proved larger in naive subsets than it did in memory subsets. When naive CD4 clonotypes were compared across a few donors, 4% to 6.5% were shared.

Trimming removed 5 bases from V and 4 bases from J; junction bases left unmatched: 11. The CDR3 extends over 16 amino acids. The V gene's germline CDR1 is MGHDK and CDR2 SYGVNS. Generated by immunoSEQ multiplex PCR, the TCRdb table keeps only in-frame clones and is missing some. Of some 1.5 million clones in the sample, roughly 96% were seen once. The sequence came from a man aged 30 to 45 in good health. This chain uses TRBV25-1 with TRBJ1-1, with 9 bases aligning to TRBD1. The source material was naive CD4+ T cells sorted from blood. The subset is: CD45RA+ positively selected. CDR3 region: CASSQPPTGGGTEAFF. In DNA form, the CDR3 reads TGTGCCAGCAGTCAACCCCCGACAGGGGGGGGCACTGAAGCTTTCTTT.